The clone carrying this T cell receptor beta chain came up a few times. Its antigen is not identified. The data are from a study of T cells in localized non-small cell lung cancer. Study-wide results and caveats: In uninvolved adjacent lung, T cell clonality reached its highest value, exceeding tumor.

Clones were sequenced by immunoSEQ multiplex PCR, and TCRdb holds only the in-frame ones, with some missing. The sample has 4,000 to 6,500 clones; roughly 33% are singletons. The sample in question was lung tumor tissue, obtained before any cancer treatment. The sequence was collected from a female donor over 55 with stage I lung adenocarcinoma.

The CDR3 DNA is TGTGCCATTCTGACTTCGGGACGTGTTAGCAATCAGCCCCAGCATTTT. This codes for CAILTSGRVSNQPQHF. The chain combines TRBV6-8 with TRBJ1-5, with TRBD1 as a possible D gene (5 bases). CDR1 MNHGY and CDR2 SAAAGT come from the germline V gene. The CDR3 is 16 amino acids. Trimming removed 10 bases from V and 0 bases from J, with 19 bases in between.